This T cell receptor beta chain was sequenced for a study of cytomegalovirus exposure and HLA in healthy donors. Study context: Researchers previously reported finding roughly 120 million unique TCR beta sequences from about 179 million T cells. Unique TCRs from HLA-typed donors, around 93 million of them, were held in an early data release. Overall study results and limits: A later analysis reported that several of the most significant clusters appeared to be linked to common viral pathogens, among them Epstein-Barr virus. Association of 16,951 TCR beta sequences with HLA alleles was found at 0.05 false discovery rate in a later analysis.

This CDR3 contains 13 residues. V lost 3 bases to trimming and J lost 1 base, with 6 bases between them. Germline V gene sequence: CDR1 SGHRS, CDR2 YFSETQ. The PCR contained 60 Vbeta and 13 Jbeta primers. Sequencing used immunoSEQ multiplex PCR; TCRdb keeps in-frame clones, though not all of them. This sample yields 130,000 or so clones, of which 82% are seen a single time; 3% to 3.5% belongs to the top ten. With respect to this clone: Its antigen is not identified.

The source is a man aged 18 to 30 in good health and CMV-seropositive. Sequenced material: PBMCs. This rearrangement joins TRBV5-1 to TRBJ2-3; unclear D gene. The CDR3 sequence is CASSSFGTDTQYF. The CDR3 bases are TGCGCCAGCAGCTCCTTTGGCACAGATACGCAGTATTTT.